The clone carrying this T cell receptor (beta chain) has only a few counts. Germline lookup yields CDR1 SEHNR and CDR2 FQNEAQ (reference sequence). V gave up 5 bases and J gave up 2 bases; unmatched junction bases: 16. This CDR3 comprises 18 residues. Only in-frame clones appear in the TCRdb table, and some are missing; sequencing was by immunoSEQ multiplex PCR. The data show 2 million to 2.5 million clones, about 92% seen once. The data stem from a study of shared clonotypes between healthy human individuals. CD45RO-negative cells were positively selected for CCR7, leaving out terminally differentiated effector memory CD45RA+ cells.

The chain employs TRBV7-9 and TRBJ1-2; 8 nucleotides match TRBD1. The receptor comes from a man between 18 and 35 years old in good health. Some clones in this sample may be carry-over from other donors' samples. The material sequenced was naive CD8+ T cells from PBMCs. CDR3 protein: CASSPMTGVIMTNYGYTF. Here the CDR3 DNA reads TGTGCCAGCAGCCCTATGACAGGGGTGATTATGACCAACTATGGCTACACCTTC.